This T cell receptor beta chain is from a study of human T cells and chemical hapten exposure. At the level of the study: Sensitization used 2% DPC on around 2 cm by around 2 cm upper inner arm skin. Per-sample variation in TCR yield stemmed mainly from small pooled library volume differences. Each week of the roughly 24-week study, patients had diphenylcyclopropenone applied to the scalp.

The time point was: patch test 1, 2 weeks after DPC sensitization. The treatment here: therapeutic diphenylcyclopropenone sensitization with weekly scalp DPC. In the original processing: Sample-level TCR yields exhibited a median of around 93,000, with a range of about 23,224 to 690,600. TCRdb independently ran MiXCR on the RACE reads; one entry per CDR3 protein. The V and J calls reflect TCRdb's pipeline rather than the authors' work. This sample has around 50,000 distinct CDR3 sequences; less than 9.5% occur once, and the top ten carry roughly 4.1%. Trimming removed 4 bases at V and 7 bases at J, with 22 bases between. Germline CDR1 and CDR2: DFQATT and SNEGSKA (reference sequence). This CDR3 is built from 15 residues.

The sequence was collected from a woman between 45 and 60 years old with alopecia areata. Some clones in this sample may be carry-over from other donors' samples. Sequenced here: whole blood, sampled in connection with sensitization to the hapten diphenylcyclopropenone (DPC). The chain employs TRBV20-1 and TRBJ1-2; D not resolved. The CDR3 sequence is CSATPPAGPMAGYTF. For the CDR3, the DNA is TGCAGTGCTACCCCCCCCGCGGGCCCTATGGCTGGCTACACCTTC.